This T cell receptor (beta chain) was captured in a study of graft-versus-host responses after intestinal transplantation. Study-wide findings and caveats: Detection of GvH clones occurred in recipient marrow, and some had their first appearance in ileum or blood.

Trimming stripped 3 bases from V and 7 bases from J, with 18 bases between. The germline CDR1 and CDR2 sequences are GTSNPN and SVGIG (reference sequence). This CDR3 comprises 14 residues. TCRdb's copy holds only in-frame clones and misses some; the assay was immunoSEQ multiplex PCR. The sample holds about 47,000 clones, 85% to 95% seen once. Note on this clone: What it recognizes is unknown.

This chain uses TRBV30 with TRBJ1-1; D is possibly TRBD1 (6 bases). The clonotype was recovered from a human donor who was the organ donor for an intestinal transplant. Sequencing used unstimulated CD8+ T cells sorted from spleen or lymph node cells, obtained before transplant. The CDR3 protein is CAWSDRIGQREAFF. CDR3 bases: TGTGCCTGGAGCGACCGGATTGGACAGCGTGAAGCTTTCTTT. The entire variable domain, with the rest obtained from reference TRBV30 and TRBJ1-1, is as follows: SQTIHQWPATLVQPVGSPLSLECTVEGTSNPNLYWYRQAAGRGLQLLFYSVGIGQISSEVPQNLSASRPQDRQFILSSKKLLLSDSGFYLCAWSDRIGQREAFFGQGTRLTVV.